This T cell receptor beta chain is from a study of cytomegalovirus exposure and HLA in healthy donors. Whole-study results and caveats: Exclusion applied to some V segments, including TRBV6-2 and TRBV6-3, as they were indistinguishable.

Amplification used 60 Vbeta primers and 13 Jbeta primers. Repertoires were generated with immunoSEQ multiplex PCR, while TCRdb's copy carries only in-frame clones and drops some. The table has 150,000 to 200,000 clones, approximately 71% seen once. As concerns this clone: The antigen remains unidentified.

Germline lookup yields CDR1 MDHEN and CDR2 SYDVKM. This CDR3 spans 15 amino acids. Trimming pared 4 bases from V and 9 bases from J, leaving 19 bases between. The source material was PBMCs. The rearrangement uses TRBV28 and TRBJ1-5, with D possibly matching TRBD1 (6 bases). This receptor was taken from a man aged 30-40 years in good health and CMV-seropositive. CDR3 nucleotides: TGTGCCAGCAGTTGGAGACAGGCGGGGGAGGGGCCCCAGCATTTT. Protein sequence: CASSWRQAGEGPQHF. Combining the CDR3 with reference TRBV28 and TRBJ1-5 gives the whole variable domain DVKVTQSSRYLVKRTGEKVFLECVQDMDHENMFWYRQDPGLGLRLIYFSYDVKMKEKGDIPEGYSVSREKKERFSLILESASTNQTSMYLCASSWRQAGEGPQHFGDGTRLSIL.